This passage covers 29 T cell receptor beta chains from one sample sequenced in a study of cytomegalovirus exposure and HLA in healthy donors. PCR employed 60 Vbeta and 13 Jbeta primers. Assay: immunoSEQ multiplex PCR; the TCRdb copy retains only in-frame clones and omits some. Here the sample spans 150,000 or so clones, 80% being singletons. Input material: PBMCs. These receptors came from a man between 25 and 39 years old in good health and CMV-seronegative.

The J gene is TRBJ2-1, the V gene TRBV10-3; 12 nucleotides agree with TRBD2. The CDR3 length is 14 residues. The germline gives CDR1 ENHRY, CDR2 SYGVKD. V was pared by 6 bases and J by 4 bases, with 1 base of the junction left unmatched. The chain's CDR3 is CAIRLAGGYNEQFF. The CDR3 DNA follows: TGTGCCATCAGGCTAGCGGGGGGGTACAATGAGCAGTTCTTC.

The count of this clone is one. V usage is TRBV7-2 and J usage is TRBJ2-7, with TRBD1 matching 7 bases. Germline trimming cut 5 bases from V and 5 bases from J; bases unmatched to any gene: 9. Germline CDR1 is SGHTA and CDR2 is FQGNSA. CDR3 length: 14 residues. CDR3 in DNA: TGTGCCAGCAGCAGCGACAGGGTCTACGACGAGCAGTACTTC. Translating it yields CASSSDRVYDEQYF.

The chain links TRBV6-5 to TRBJ2-7; 10 nucleotides line up with TRBD1. Germline assignment: CDR1 MNHEY and CDR2 SVGAGI. V shed 8 bases, J shed 1 base, and the junction held 8 bases outside the gene matches. This CDR3 spans 15 amino acids. The CDR3 bases are TGTGCCAGCTGCTCCGGACAGGGGGGTTCCTACGAGCAGTACTTC. Encoded protein: CASCSGQGGSYEQYF.

The chain carries TRBV28 and TRBJ1-2; 9 nucleotides agree with TRBD1. The CDR3 has 14 amino acids. The V and J ends lost 4 bases and 5 bases, in that order; junction bases with no gene match: 5. Germline V lookup: CDR1 MDHEN, CDR2 SYDVKM. The CDR3 DNA follows: TGTGCCAGCAGTTCCGGGACAGGGATGTATGGCTACACCTTC. Translation gives CASSSGTGMYGYTF.

V usage is TRBV6-1 and J usage is TRBJ1-4; D might be TRBD1 (6 bases). The germline V gene encodes CDR1 MNHNS and CDR2 SASEGT. This CDR3 has 14 residues. Trimming removed 7 bases at V and 8 bases at J, with 17 bases between. This CDR3 reads CASNRDRLEEKLFF. The CDR3 DNA follows: TGTGCCAGCAACCGAGACAGGCTAGAAGAAAAACTGTTTTTT.

The rearrangement uses TRBV28 and TRBJ1-2; 10 bases are shared with TRBD1. The V gene end was trimmed by 10 bases and the J gene end by 5 bases; junction bases not matched to a gene: 7. The CDR3 has 13 residues. The V gene's germline CDR1 is MDHEN and CDR2 SYDVKM. The CDR3 spells CAIGDRGYYGYTF. The CDR3 DNA sequence: TGTGCCATTGGGGACAGGGGATATTATGGCTACACCTTC.

The genes are TRBV7-3 and TRBJ2-5, with 8 bases that match TRBD1. The CDR3 sequence is 14 residues long. Germline V gene data show CDR1 as SGHTA and CDR2 as FQGTGA. V gave up 4 bases and J gave up 4 bases; unmatched junction bases: 5. CDR3 sequence (DNA): TGTGCCAGCAGCTCATCAGGGGGCGGAGAGACCCAGTACTTC. Its protein product is CASSSSGGGETQYF. Based on the CDR3 plus reference TRBV7-3 and TRBJ2-5, the full variable domain is GAGVSQTPSNKVTEKGKYVELRCDPISGHTALYWYRQSLGQGPEFLIYFQGTGAADDSGLPNDRFFAVRPEGSVSTLKIQRTERGDSAVYLCASSSSGGGETQYFGPGTRLLVL.

The chain links TRBV9 to TRBJ1-6; 7 bases match TRBD1. Germline V gene data show CDR1 as SGDLS and CDR2 as YYNGEE. The CDR3 is 15 amino acids. J lost 10 bases, V lost 3 bases, and 10 bases had no gene match. CDR3 region: CASSGDRVRGSPLHF. In DNA, the CDR3 is TGTGCCAGCAGCGGAGACAGGGTGAGGGGGTCACCCCTCCACTTT.

This chain links TRBV6-5 with TRBJ1-1; 7 bases are shared with TRBD1. The CDR3 covers 11 residues. V shed 6 bases, J shed 5 bases, and the junction held 0 bases outside the gene matches. CDR1 and CDR2 (germline): MNHEY, SVGAGI. CDR3 nucleotides: TGTGCCAGCAGCAGGGGGACTGAAGCTTTCTTT. Protein: CASSRGTEAFF.

The rearrangement links TRBV7-8 to TRBJ2-3, with 7 bases aligning to TRBD1. J gave up 0 bases and V 6 bases, and 12 bases lay outside the gene matches. The germline gives CDR1 SGHVS, CDR2 FQNEAQ. The CDR3 extends over 17 amino acids. The chain's CDR3 is CASSWPGQDTSTDTQYF. The CDR3, as DNA: TGTGCCAGCAGTTGGCCAGGACAGGATACTAGCACAGATACGCAGTATTTT.

The rearrangement joins TRBV4-1 to TRBJ1-4; no clear D gene. The V gene's germline CDR1 is MGHRA and CDR2 YSYEKL. V lost 5 bases, J lost 7 bases, and 14 bases lay in between. The CDR3 runs 14 residues. This chain's CDR3 is CASSGAGIREKLFF. CDR3 bases: TGCGCCAGCAGCGGCGCGGGCATCCGTGAAAAACTGTTTTTT.

The chain carries TRBV10-3 and TRBJ1-6, with 7 positions matching TRBD1. Germline lookup yields CDR1 ENHRY and CDR2 SYGVKD. The V segment lost 6 bases and the J segment 10 bases; nucleotides outside the gene matches: 6. The CDR3 totals 13 residues. CDR3 bases: TGTGCCATCAGGGGGACAGAGGACTCACCCCTCCACTTT. Translation gives CAIRGTEDSPLHF.

The genes are TRBV7-9 and TRBJ1-1, with no clear D. The CDR3 is made up of 13 amino acids. CDR1 and CDR2 (germline): SEHNR, FQNEAQ (reference sequence). Trimming left V 4 bases short and J 2 bases short, with 8 bases between. The CDR3 DNA reads as TGTGCCAGCAGCTCACAATTTAACACTGAAGCTTTCTTT. This sequence encodes CASSSQFNTEAFF.

This clone occurred a few times. The chain links TRBV7-2 to TRBJ1-2; 7 bases line up with TRBD1. Germline assignment: CDR1 SGHTA and CDR2 FQGNSA. CDR3 length: 14 residues. The J segment lost 3 bases and the V segment lost 5 bases, leaving 6 bases of the junction unmatched. CDR3 nucleotides: TGTGCCAGCAGCGTCGGGACAGCGTACTATGGCTACACCTTC. This gives the protein CASSVGTAYYGYTF.

This clone was picked up one time. This chain connects TRBV10-3 to TRBJ2-7; D ambiguous. V gave up 0 bases and J gave up 1 base, with 7 bases separating them. Germline CDR1 reads ENHRY; CDR2 reads SYGVKD. The CDR3 spans 14 residues. The CDR3 DNA reads as TGTGCCATCAGTGAGTCGGGCATTTCCTACGAGCAGTACTTC. Translating it yields CAISESGISYEQYF.

The V and J genes are TRBV7-2 and TRBJ2-1, with TRBD2 as a possible D gene (6 bases). This CDR3 region has 14 residues. Germline V gene sequence: CDR1 SGHTA, CDR2 FQGNSA. V lost 4 bases and J 9 bases, leaving 16 bases between the germline ends. The CDR3 nucleotides are TGTGCCAGCAGCTCGGGTAGCGGAGTTATTGAGCAGTTCTTC. Its translation: CASSSGSGVIEQFF.

This chain's CDR3 is CASSLGVLKRETQYF. As DNA, the CDR3 is TGTGCCAGCAGCCTCGGGGTCCTTAAACGAGAGACCCAGTACTTC. The rearrangement uses TRBV11-2 and TRBJ2-5; perhaps TRBD2 as D (5 bases). V lost 5 bases and J 4 bases, leaving 17 bases between the germline ends. Germline CDR1 SGHAT, CDR2 FQNNGV. CDR3 size: 15 residues.

The V call is TRBV7-9, the J call TRBJ2-7; 12 bases match TRBD1. Losses at the gene ends were 5 bases for V and 9 bases for J; bases not matched to a gene: 11. The CDR3 runs to 15 residues. The germline V gene encodes CDR1 SEHNR and CDR2 FQNEAQ (reference sequence). CDR3 in DNA: TGTGCCAGCAGCACAGCTCCGGGACAGGGGGCTGTGCAGTACTTC. This encodes CASSTAPGQGAVQYF.

The genes are TRBV5-1 and TRBJ2-7, with a weak D call TRBD2 (6 bases). Germline V gene lookup returns CDR1 SGHRS and CDR2 YFSETQ. V dropped 0 bases and J dropped 6 bases, with 10 bases sitting between them. There are 13 residues in the CDR3. The CDR3 here is CASSLGARGEQYF. CDR3 bases: TGCGCCAGCAGCTTGGGGGCGCGGGGCGAGCAGTACTTC.

The CDR3: CASSELSSGVFNEQYF. DNA of the CDR3: TGTGCCAGCAGTGAGCTGAGTTCAGGGGTGTTCAACGAGCAGTACTTC. The J gene is TRBJ2-7, the V gene TRBV6-1; perhaps TRBD1 as D (6 bases). V lost 3 bases, J lost 5 bases, and 20 bases lay in between. CDR3 length: 16 residues. In germline, CDR1 is MNHNS, CDR2 SASEGT.

This chain joins TRBV5-6 and TRBJ1-1; unclear D gene. The CDR3 contains 19 residues. Germline loops: CDR1 SGHDT, CDR2 YYEEEE. V was clipped by 6 bases and J by 2 bases, with 29 bases between them. The CDR3 spells CASTPSWAELPLGNTEAFF. For the CDR3, the DNA is TGTGCCAGCACCCCCAGCTGGGCAGAACTCCCTTTAGGAAACACTGAAGCTTTCTTT.

The chain joins TRBV5-6 to TRBJ2-1; TRBD2 matches at 11 bases. This CDR3 is built from 15 residues. With 6 bases clipped from V and 1 base from J, the junction kept 3 bases outside the gene matches. CDR1 and CDR2 from the germline V gene are SGHDT and YYEEEE. The CDR3 nucleotides read TGTGCCAGCACCTTAGCGGGGGGGTCCTACAATGAGCAGTTCTTC. It encodes CASTLAGGSYNEQFF.

This chain joins TRBV5-1 and TRBJ2-1; TRBD2 matches at 9 bases. The CDR3 has 15 amino acids. Germline values: CDR1 SGHRS, CDR2 YFSETQ. The junction had 3 bases not matched to a gene; V was cut back by 3 bases and J by 2 bases. CDR3 nucleotides: TGCGCCAGCAGCTGGGTAGCGGGGGCCTACAATGAGCAGTTCTTC. Its translation: CASSWVAGAYNEQFF.

The V call is TRBV19, the J call TRBJ2-7, with D perhaps matching TRBD2 (7 bases). V lost 5 bases and J lost 2, with 16 bases in between. The CDR3 runs to 15 residues. CDR1 is LNHDA, CDR2 SQIVND, per germline (reference sequence). CDR3 amino acids: CASSSPGGGTYEQYF. The CDR3 bases are TGTGCCAGTAGTTCTCCTGGGGGGGGCACCTACGAGCAGTACTTC.

This clone showed up just once. The J gene is TRBJ1-2, the V gene TRBV4-1; possibly TRBD1 for D (5 bases). The CDR3 extends over 14 amino acids. Germline CDR1 and CDR2: MGHRA and YSYEKL. Trimming cost V 1 base and J 2 bases, with 8 bases left between them. The CDR3 here is CASSQGGGNYGYTF. CDR3 nucleotide sequence: TGCGCCAGCAGCCAAGGCGGGGGGAACTATGGCTACACCTTC.

The rearrangement links TRBV13 to TRBJ2-7; 15 positions agree with TRBD2. The CDR3 contains 16 residues. Looked up from germline, CDR1 is PRHDT and CDR2 is FYEKMQ (reference sequence). V lost 3 bases, J lost 0 bases, and 0 bases stayed unmatched. The CDR3 sequence is CASSLGLAGGSYEQYF. CDR3 in DNA: TGTGCCAGCAGCTTGGGACTAGCGGGAGGCTCCTACGAGCAGTACTTC.

V gene TRBV18 combines with J gene TRBJ1-5; 10 positions match TRBD1. CDR3 length: 16 amino acids. Unmatched junction bases numbered 8, after V lost 3 bases and J lost 6 bases. Germline assignment: CDR1 KGHSH and CDR2 LQKENI. CDR3 nucleotides: TGTGCCAGCTCACCCTCCGGGACAGGGGTCGGTCAGCCCCAGCATTTT. Amino acid sequence: CASSPSGTGVGQPQHF.

In its sample, this clone was seen once. This sequence joins TRBV7-9 and TRBJ2-3; TRBD2 agrees at 12 bases. V shed 1 base and J 6 bases; nucleotides not matched to a gene: 5. The CDR3 runs to 16 residues. Germline loops: CDR1 SEHNR, CDR2 FQNEAQ (reference sequence). The DNA of the CDR3 is TGTGCCAGCAGCTTAGTCCTAGCGGGGGGGATGGATACGCAGTATTTT. It is translated as CASSLVLAGGMDTQYF.

This chain connects TRBV6-1 to TRBJ1-5; D remains ambiguous. Germline V lookup: CDR1 MNHNS, CDR2 SASEGT. The CDR3 length is 13 residues. V lost 10 bases, J lost 0 bases, and 10 bases lay in between. CDR3 amino acids: CATELYSNQPQHF. In nucleotides, the CDR3 is TGTGCCACCGAACTTTATAGCAATCAGCCCCAGCATTTT.